One and the same sample provided the 4 T cell receptor beta chains below, sequenced in a study of technical replicates of blood from a few donors. Only in-frame clones appear in the TCRdb table, and some are missing; sequencing was by immunoSEQ multiplex PCR. The sample yields 85,000 to 100,000 clones, around 90% seen once. The sequencing input was T cells isolated from PBMCs. The source is a human donor in good health.

This sequence joins TRBV5-1 and TRBJ2-7; the match to TRBD1 covers 7 bases. Germline V gene lookup returns CDR1 SGHRS and CDR2 YFSETQ. Germline trimming cut 0 bases from V and 1 base from J; bases unmatched to any gene: 4. The length of the CDR3 is 15 residues. The CDR3 nucleotides are TGCGCCAGCAGCTTGGTCGAGGGGGCATCCTACGAGCAGTACTTC. It specifies CASSLVEGASYEQYF. Based on the CDR3 plus reference TRBV5-1 and TRBJ2-7, the full variable domain is KAGVTQTPRYLIKTRGQQVTLSCSPISGHRSVSWYQQTPGQGLQFLFEYFSETQRNKGNFPGRFSGRQFSNSRSEMNVSTLELGDSALYLCASSLVEGASYEQYFGPGTRLTVT.

The chain employs TRBV7-8 and TRBJ1-1; unclear D gene. Looked up from germline, CDR1 is SGHVS and CDR2 is FQNEAQ. The CDR3 runs 13 residues. V lost 1 base, J lost 11 bases, and 14 bases lay in between. The CDR3 spells CASSLEEGGRAFF. In DNA, the CDR3 is TGTGCCAGCAGCTTAGAGGAGGGAGGGAGGGCTTTCTTT.

The CDR3 sequence: CASSLRQGDTEAFF. CDR3 nucleotide sequence: TGTGCCAGCAGCCTCAGACAGGGCGACACTGAAGCTTTCTTT. V usage is TRBV7-3 and J usage is TRBJ1-1; 7 nucleotides align to TRBD1. Germline lookup yields CDR1 SGHTA and CDR2 FQGTGA. The V and J ends lost 5 bases and 3 bases, in that order; junction bases with no gene match: 6. This CDR3 comprises 14 residues.

This chain joins TRBV9 and TRBJ2-3; 9 positions agree with TRBD2. Germline V gives CDR1 SGDLS, CDR2 YYNGEE. The CDR3 consists of 16 residues. With 0 bases clipped from V and 2 bases from J, the junction kept 4 bases outside the gene matches. The CDR3 is CASSVGASGNTDTQYF. The CDR3 bases are TGTGCCAGCAGCGTAGGGGCTAGCGGGAACACAGATACGCAGTATTTT.